This TCR beta chain was sequenced in a study of beta chain features in type 1 diabetes. Study-wide results and limits: The study found fewer insertions and more deletions at VDJ junctions in type 1 diabetes patients.

This clone was picked up a small number of times. Antigen specificity is unknown. V was shortened by 9 bases and J by 0 bases, with 11 bases between the two germline ends. This CDR3 region has 14 residues. The germline V gene has CDR1 SNHLY and CDR2 FYNNEI. What was sequenced were expressed TCRB transcripts, since all of the isolated RNA had been reverse transcribed. Clones were sequenced by immunoSEQ multiplex PCR, and TCRdb holds only the in-frame ones, with some missing. The sample includes about 320,000 clones, about 15% of them seen just once. The origin of this receptor is a man aged 30-40 years in good health. The gene calls are TRBV2 and TRBJ1-4; D might be TRBD1 (5 bases). Specimen: central memory CD4+ T cells from blood. CDR3 in amino acids: CASAGGTTNEKLFF. The CDR3 DNA follows: TGTGCCAGTGCGGGGGGGACAACTAATGAAAAACTGTTTTTT. The variable domain in full, with the rest retrieved from reference TRBV2 and TRBJ1-4, is EPEVTQTPSHQVTQMGQEVILRCVPISNHLYFYWYRQILGQKVEFLVSFYNNEISEKSEIFDDQFSVERPDGSNFTLKIRSTKLEDSAMYFCASAGGTTNEKLFFGSGTQLSVL.